The present entry profiles one TCR beta chain with its context. This sample was taken from a study of blood T cell repertoires in COVID-19. The V end was cut by 4 bases, the J end by 6 bases, with 10 bases between. The CDR3 contains 12 residues. CDR1 is LNHNV, CDR2 YYDKDF, per germline (reference sequence). Sequenced by immunoSEQ multiplex PCR; TCRdb stores in-frame clones only, minus some. Here the sample spans roughly 97,000 clones, around 87% being singletons. The chain is built from TRBV15 and TRBJ2-7, with a weak D call TRBD2 (5 bases). The sample taken for sequencing was peripheral blood. This receptor was identified in a human donor in a cohort sampled during active COVID-19. DNA of the CDR3: TGTGCCACCAGCACCCAACGGGGCGAGCAGTACTTC. Its translation: CATSTQRGEQYF.